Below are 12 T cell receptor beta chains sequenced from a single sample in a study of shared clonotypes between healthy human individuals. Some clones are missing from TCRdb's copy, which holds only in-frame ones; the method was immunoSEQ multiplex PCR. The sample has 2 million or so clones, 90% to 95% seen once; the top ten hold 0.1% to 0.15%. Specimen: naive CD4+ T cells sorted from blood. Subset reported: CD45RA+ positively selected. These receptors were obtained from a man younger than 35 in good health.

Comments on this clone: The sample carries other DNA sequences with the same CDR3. CDR3 bases: TGTGCCTGGAGTGTACGGGGGACCGGGGAGCTGTTTTTT. Residues: CAWSVRGTGELFF. The chain links TRBV30 to TRBJ2-2, with D perhaps TRBD2 (6 bases). CDR1 is GTSNPN, CDR2 SVGIG, per germline (reference sequence). The CDR3 consists of 13 residues. V was trimmed by 0 bases and J by 5 bases, leaving 7 bases between them.

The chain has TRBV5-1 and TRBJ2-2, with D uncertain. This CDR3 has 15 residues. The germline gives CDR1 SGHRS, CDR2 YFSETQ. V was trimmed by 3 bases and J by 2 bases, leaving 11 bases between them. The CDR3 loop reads CASSSALRNTGELFF. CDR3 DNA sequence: TGCGCCAGCAGCTCGGCCCTACGAAACACCGGGGAGCTGTTTTTT.

The CDR3 loop is CASSLWQNPYEQYF. The CDR3 DNA sequence: TGTGCCAGCAGCTTATGGCAGAATCCCTACGAGCAGTACTTC. V and J are TRBV7-9 and TRBJ2-7; D is ambiguous. The CDR3 totals 14 residues. CDR1 is SEHNR, CDR2 FQNEAQ, per germline (reference sequence). V lost 2 bases and J 2 bases, leaving 10 bases between the germline ends.

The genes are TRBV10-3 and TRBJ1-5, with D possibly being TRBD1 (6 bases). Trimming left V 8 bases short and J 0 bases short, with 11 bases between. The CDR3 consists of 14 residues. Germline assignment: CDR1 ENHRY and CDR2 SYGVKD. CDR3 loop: CAIGTGNSNQPQHF. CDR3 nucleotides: TGTGCCATCGGTACAGGGAATAGCAATCAGCCCCAGCATTTT.

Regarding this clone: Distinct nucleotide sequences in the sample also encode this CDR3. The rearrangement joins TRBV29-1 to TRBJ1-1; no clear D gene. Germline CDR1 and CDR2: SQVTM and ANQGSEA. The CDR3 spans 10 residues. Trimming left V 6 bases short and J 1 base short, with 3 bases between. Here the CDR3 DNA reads TGCAGCGTAAGGAACACTGAAGCTTTCTTT. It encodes CSVRNTEAFF.

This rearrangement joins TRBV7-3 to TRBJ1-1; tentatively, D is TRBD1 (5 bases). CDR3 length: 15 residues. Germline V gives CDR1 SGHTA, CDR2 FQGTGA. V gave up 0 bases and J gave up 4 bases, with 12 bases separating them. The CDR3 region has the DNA TGTGCCAGCAGCTTAACACCAGGGCCGGGCACTGAAGCTTTCTTT. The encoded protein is CASSLTPGPGTEAFF.

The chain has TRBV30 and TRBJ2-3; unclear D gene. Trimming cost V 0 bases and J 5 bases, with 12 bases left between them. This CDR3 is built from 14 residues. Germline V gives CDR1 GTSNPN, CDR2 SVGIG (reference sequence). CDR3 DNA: TGTGCCTGGAGTGTACTGAGAGCACTAGATACGCAGTATTTT. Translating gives CAWSVLRALDTQYF. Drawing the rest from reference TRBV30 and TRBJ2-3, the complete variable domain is SQTIHQWPATLVQPVGSPLSLECTVEGTSNPNLYWYRQAAGRGLQLLFYSVGIGQISSEVPQNLSASRPQDRQFILSSKKLLLSDSGFYLCAWSVLRALDTQYFGPGTRLTVL.

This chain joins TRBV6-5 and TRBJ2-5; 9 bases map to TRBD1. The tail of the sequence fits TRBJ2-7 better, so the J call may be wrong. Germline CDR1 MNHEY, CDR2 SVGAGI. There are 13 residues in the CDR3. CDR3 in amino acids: CASRQGVTYEQYF. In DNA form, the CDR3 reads TGTGCCAGTAGACAGGGGGTGACCTACGAGCAGTACTTC.

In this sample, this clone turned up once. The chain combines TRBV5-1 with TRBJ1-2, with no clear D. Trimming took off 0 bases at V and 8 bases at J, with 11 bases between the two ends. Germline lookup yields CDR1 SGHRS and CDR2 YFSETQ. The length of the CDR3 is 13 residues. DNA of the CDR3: TGCGCCAGCAGCTTGGATCCTGCACGGGGCTACACCTTC. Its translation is CASSLDPARGYTF.

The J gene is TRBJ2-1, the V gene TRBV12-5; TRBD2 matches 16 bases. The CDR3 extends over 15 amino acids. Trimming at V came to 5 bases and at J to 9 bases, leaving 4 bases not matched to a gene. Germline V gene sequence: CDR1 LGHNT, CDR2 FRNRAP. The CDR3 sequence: CASGPGTSGRGEQFF. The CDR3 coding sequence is TGTGCTAGTGGTCCCGGGACTAGCGGGAGGGGTGAGCAGTTCTTC.

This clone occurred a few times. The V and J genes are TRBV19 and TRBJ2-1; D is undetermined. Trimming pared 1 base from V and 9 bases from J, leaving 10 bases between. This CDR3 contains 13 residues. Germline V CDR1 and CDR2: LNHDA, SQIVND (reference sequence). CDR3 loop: CASSIVHPSEQFF. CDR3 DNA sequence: TGTGCCAGTAGTATAGTGCATCCTAGTGAGCAGTTCTTC.

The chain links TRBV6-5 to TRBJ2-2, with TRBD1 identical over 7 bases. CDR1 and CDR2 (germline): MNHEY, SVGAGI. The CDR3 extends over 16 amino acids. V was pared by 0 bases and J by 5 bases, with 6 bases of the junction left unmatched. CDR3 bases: TGTGCCAGCAGTTACTCTAGGCAGGGGGTGACCGGGGAGCTGTTTTTT. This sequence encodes CASSYSRQGVTGELFF.